A single sample is the source of the 4 T cell receptor beta chains below, sequenced in a study of blood T cell repertoires in COVID-19. Method: immunoSEQ multiplex PCR; TCRdb's copy keeps in-frame clones and lacks some. The table includes just over 300,000 clones, roughly nine tenths detected once. Specimen: peripheral blood. Receptors originate from a woman in her twenties or thirties with COVID-19, enrolled during active disease.

V usage is TRBV27 and J usage is TRBJ1-5, with D unresolved. CDR1 is MNHEY and CDR2 is SMNVEV in the germline V gene (reference sequence). Trimming cost V 1 base and J 2 bases, with 9 bases left between them. The CDR3 has 15 residues. The CDR3 region is CASSLFGRGNQPQHF. The CDR3 DNA follows: TGTGCCAGCAGTTTATTTGGCCGTGGCAATCAGCCCCAGCATTTT.

This clone was found once. The V and J genes are TRBV7-8 and TRBJ2-5; 10 bases match TRBD2. The CDR3 covers 15 residues. Germline CDR1 and CDR2: SGHVS and FQNEAQ. The trim removed 0 bases at V and 7 bases at J, leaving 5 bases unmatched. The chain's CDR3 is CASSLAAGGVGTQYF. The CDR3 region has the DNA TGTGCCAGCAGCTTAGCAGCGGGGGGGGTCGGGACCCAGTACTTC.

The V and J genes are TRBV7-9 and TRBJ2-1; 8 nucleotides align to TRBD2. Germline CDR1 SEHNR, CDR2 FQNEAQ (reference sequence). Trimming removed 7 bases from V and 8 bases from J; junction bases left unmatched: 13. There are 15 residues in the CDR3. CDR3 coding DNA: TGTGCCAGCACCGTGGGTCGGGGGGGCGGCCATGAGCAGTTCTTC. It encodes CASTVGRGGGHEQFF. The variable domain in full, with the rest retrieved from reference TRBV7-9 and TRBJ2-1, is DTGVSQNPRHKITKRGQNVTFRCDPISEHNRLYWYRQTLGQGPEFLTYFQNEAQLEKSRLLSDRFSAERPKGSFSTLEIQRTEQGDSAMYLCASTVGRGGGHEQFFGPGTRLTVL.

The rearrangement uses TRBV24-1 and TRBJ2-1, with 13 bases identical to TRBD2. Trimming cost V 6 bases and J 4 bases; bases outside gene matches: 5. This CDR3 has 16 residues. Per the germline V gene, CDR1 is KGHDR and CDR2 is SFDVKD. CDR3 loop: CATSLGTSGAYNEQFF. DNA for the CDR3: TGTGCCACCAGTTTGGGGACTAGCGGGGCTTACAATGAGCAGTTCTTC.